This T cell receptor (beta chain) was identified in a study of shared clonotypes between healthy human individuals. Overall study context: The donor pool was made up of a couple of women and three men aged 18 to 49.

Clones were sequenced by immunoSEQ multiplex PCR, and TCRdb holds only the in-frame ones, with some missing. The sample contains 550,000 to 600,000 clones, roughly 98% of which appear only once. Only CD45RO-negative cells positively selected for CCR7 counted as naive CD8 cells, so terminally differentiated effector memory CD45RA+ cells were excluded. V was cut by 6 bases and J by 3 bases, with 14 bases left in between. Germline V gene lookup returns CDR1 MNHEY and CDR2 SMNVEV (reference sequence). The CDR3 is made up of 14 amino acids. The sample was naive CD8+ T cells sorted from blood. The V and J genes are TRBV27 and TRBJ1-2; no firm D call. The sequence came from a man younger than 40 in good health. CDR3 sequence (DNA): TGTGCCAGCAGCCCCACGTTAAGGGACTATGGCTACACCTTC. Its protein product is CASSPTLRDYGYTF.